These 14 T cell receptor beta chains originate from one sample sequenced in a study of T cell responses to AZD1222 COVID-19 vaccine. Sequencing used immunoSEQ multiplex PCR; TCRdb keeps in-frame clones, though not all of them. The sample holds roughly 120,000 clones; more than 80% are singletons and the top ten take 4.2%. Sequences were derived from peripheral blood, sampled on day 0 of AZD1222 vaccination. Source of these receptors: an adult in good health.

CDR3 nucleotide sequence: TGCGCCAGCAGCTTGGACGGCGATGAGCAGTTCTTC. This sequence encodes CASSLDGDEQFF. V usage is TRBV5-1 and J usage is TRBJ2-1; D unclear. V was shortened by 0 bases and J by 8 bases, with 6 bases between the two germline ends. Germline lookup yields CDR1 SGHRS and CDR2 YFSETQ. The CDR3 spans 12 residues.

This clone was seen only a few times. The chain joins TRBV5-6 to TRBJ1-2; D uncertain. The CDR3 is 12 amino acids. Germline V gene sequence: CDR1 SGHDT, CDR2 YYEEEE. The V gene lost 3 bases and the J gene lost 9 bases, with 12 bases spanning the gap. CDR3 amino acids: CASSSGGRSYTF. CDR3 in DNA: TGTGCCAGCAGCTCAGGTGGCCGGAGCTACACCTTC.

The CDR3 loop is CASSQTGPQYF. The CDR3 DNA reads TGTGCCAGCAGCCAAACTGGACCCCAGTACTTC. V is TRBV3-1 (or the pseudogene TRBV3-2) and J is TRBJ2-7; D is unclear. Germline values: CDR1 LGHDT, CDR2 YNNKEL (reference sequence). The length of the CDR3 is 11 residues. V was cut by 2 bases and J by 10 bases, with 9 bases left in between.

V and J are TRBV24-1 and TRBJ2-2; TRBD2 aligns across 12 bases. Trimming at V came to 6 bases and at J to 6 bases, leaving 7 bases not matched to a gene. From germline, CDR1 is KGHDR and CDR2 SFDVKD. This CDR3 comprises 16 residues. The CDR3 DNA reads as TGTGCCACCAGTCGCCCCGGGACTAGCGGGCCCGGGGAGCTGTTTTTT. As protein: CATSRPGTSGPGELFF.

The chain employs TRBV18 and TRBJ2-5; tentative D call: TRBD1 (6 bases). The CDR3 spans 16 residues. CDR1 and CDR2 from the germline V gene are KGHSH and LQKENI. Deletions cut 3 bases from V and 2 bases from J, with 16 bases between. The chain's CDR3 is CASSPQGGSGQETQYF. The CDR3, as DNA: TGTGCCAGCTCACCCCAAGGGGGAAGCGGACAAGAGACCCAGTACTTC. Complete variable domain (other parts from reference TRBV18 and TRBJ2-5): NAGVMQNPRHLVRRRGQEARLRCSPMKGHSHVYWYRQLPEEGLKFMVYLQKENIIDESGMPKERFSAEFPKEGPSILRIQQVVRGDSAAYFCASSPQGGSGQETQYFGPGTRLLVL.

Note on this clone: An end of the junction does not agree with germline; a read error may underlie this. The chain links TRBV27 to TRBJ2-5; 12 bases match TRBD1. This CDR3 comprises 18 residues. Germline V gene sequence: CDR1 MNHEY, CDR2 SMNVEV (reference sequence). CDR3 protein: CASSLPGQGAKVEENQYF. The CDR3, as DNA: TGTGCCAGCAGTTTACCGGGACAGGGGGCGAAGGTCGAGGAGAACCAGTACTTC.

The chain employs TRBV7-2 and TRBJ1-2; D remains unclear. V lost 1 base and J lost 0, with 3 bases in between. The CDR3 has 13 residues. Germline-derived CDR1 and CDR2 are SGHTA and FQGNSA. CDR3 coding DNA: TGTGCCAGCAGCTTAGGCGCTAACTATGGCTACACCTTC. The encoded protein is CASSLGANYGYTF.

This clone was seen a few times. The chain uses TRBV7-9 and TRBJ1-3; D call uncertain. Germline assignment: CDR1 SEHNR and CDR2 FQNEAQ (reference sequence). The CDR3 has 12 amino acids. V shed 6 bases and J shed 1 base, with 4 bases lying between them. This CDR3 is CASRASGNTIYF. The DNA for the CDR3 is TGTGCCAGCAGGGCTTCTGGAAACACCATATATTTT.

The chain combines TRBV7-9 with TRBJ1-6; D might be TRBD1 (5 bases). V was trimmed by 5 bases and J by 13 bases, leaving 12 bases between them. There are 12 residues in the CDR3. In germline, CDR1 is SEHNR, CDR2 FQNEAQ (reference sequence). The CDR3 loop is CASSQGDGPLHF. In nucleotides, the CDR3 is TGTGCCAGCAGCCAAGGGGACGGGCCCCTCCACTTT.

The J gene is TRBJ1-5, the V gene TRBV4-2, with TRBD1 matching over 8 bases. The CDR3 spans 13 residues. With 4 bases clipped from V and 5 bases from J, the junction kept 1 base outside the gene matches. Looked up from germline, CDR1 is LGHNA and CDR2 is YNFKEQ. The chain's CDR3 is CASSPTGDQPQHF. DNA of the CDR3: TGTGCCAGCAGCCCGACAGGGGATCAGCCCCAGCATTTT.

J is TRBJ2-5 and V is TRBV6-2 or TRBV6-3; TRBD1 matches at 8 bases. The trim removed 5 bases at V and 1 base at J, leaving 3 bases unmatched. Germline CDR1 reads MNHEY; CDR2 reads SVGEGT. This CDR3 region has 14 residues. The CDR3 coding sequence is TGTGCCAGCAGTAATACAGGGGGCCAAGAGACCCAGTACTTC. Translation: CASSNTGGQETQYF.

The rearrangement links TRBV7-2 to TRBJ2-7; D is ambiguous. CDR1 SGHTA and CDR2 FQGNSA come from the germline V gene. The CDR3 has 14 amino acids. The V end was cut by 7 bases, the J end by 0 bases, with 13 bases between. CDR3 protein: CASTGDPSSYEQYF. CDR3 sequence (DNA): TGTGCCAGCACCGGAGATCCCAGCTCCTACGAGCAGTACTTC.

CDR3 in DNA: TGTGCCAGCAGTCTGCCCGGAGCTAGCGGGACCTACGAGCAGTACTTC. It codes for CASSLPGASGTYEQYF. V gene TRBV28 combines with J gene TRBJ2-7, with 9 bases fitting TRBD2. The CDR3 has 16 amino acids. The V gene end was trimmed by 5 bases and the J gene end by 2 bases; junction bases not matched to a gene: 10. CDR1 and CDR2 (germline): MDHEN, SYDVKM.

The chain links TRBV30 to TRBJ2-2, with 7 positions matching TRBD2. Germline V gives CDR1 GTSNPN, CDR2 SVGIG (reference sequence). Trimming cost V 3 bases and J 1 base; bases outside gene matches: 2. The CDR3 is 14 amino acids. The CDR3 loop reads CAWSPGGNTGELFF. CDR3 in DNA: TGTGCCTGGAGCCCGGGAGGGAACACCGGGGAGCTGTTTTTT.